The 3 T cell receptor beta chains presented below share a single source sample, sequenced in a study of early T cells in non-severe SARS-CoV-2 infection. TCRdb fed the 5' RACE reads into MiXCR, producing one record per CDR3 protein. This table holds around 67,000 distinct CDR3 sequences, under 15% found once. The specimen was whole blood. The receptor set was obtained from an adult who was a healthcare worker with PCR-confirmed SARS-CoV-2 infection or an uninfected control (not recorded which).

This clonotype has a count of ten or more. The chain uses TRBV29-1 and TRBJ1-1; 8 bases match TRBD1. V was clipped by 7 bases and J by 5 bases; unmatched bases: 6. CDR1 SQVTM and CDR2 ANQGSEA come from the germline V gene. The CDR3 has 12 amino acids. The DNA for the CDR3 is TGCAGCGCTGACAGGGGAGGAACTGAAGCTTTCTTT. It yields the protein CSADRGGTEAFF. The complete variable domain, with remaining parts taken from reference TRBV29-1 and TRBJ1-1, reads SAVISQKPSRDICQRGTSLTIQCQVDSQVTMMFWYRQQPGQSLTLIATANQGSEATYESGFVIDKFPISRPNLTFSTLTVSNMSPEDSSIYLCSADRGGTEAFFGQGTRLTVV.

This clonotype was detected many times. This chain connects TRBV13 to TRBJ1-1; 9 bases agree with TRBD1. This CDR3 is 16 amino acids long. CDR1 PRHDT and CDR2 FYEKMQ come from the germline V gene (reference sequence). V gave up 3 bases and J gave up 0 bases; unmatched junction bases: 5. This chain's CDR3 is CASSFRTGVMNTEAFF. CDR3 sequence (DNA): TGTGCCAGCAGCTTCAGGACAGGGGTTATGAACACTGAAGCTTTCTTT.

This clonotype was observed many times. This chain joins TRBV12-3 or TRBV12-4 and TRBJ1-1; 7 bases map to TRBD1. The CDR3 spans 12 residues. V lost 9 bases and J lost 5; bases outside the gene matches: 6. In DNA form, the CDR3 reads TGTGCCAGTGCTAGACAGGGAACTGAAGCTTTCTTT. Translated: CASARQGTEAFF.